The rows below give T cell receptor beta chains drawn from one sample of a study of blood T cell repertoires in COVID-19. Sequencing was performed with immunoSEQ multiplex PCR; in TCRdb, only in-frame clones are kept and a portion is missing. The sample contains more than 90,000 clones, 75% to 90% of which appear only once. The sequencing input was peripheral blood. Every receptor here comes from a woman in her 70s with acute or convalescent COVID-19. Each CDR3 is given with its conserved first and last residue. Fields, in order: V gene, J gene, clone size, D gene, CDR3 DNA, CDR3 protein. D genes are given only for firm matches. Where a row states a size, it is once, few, many or the class of an expanded clone; other rows omit it.

>TRBV5-1|TRBJ2-5|NA|NA
TGCGCCAGCAGCTCGTTGCCAGGGCGGGGTGAGACCCAGTACTTC
CASSSLPGRGETQYF
>TRBV2|TRBJ1-4|few|NA
TGTGCCAGCAGTGGAGGTGCGAATGAAAAACTGTTTTTT
CASSGGANEKLFF
>TRBV19|TRBJ2-5|once|NA
TGTGCCAGTAGCCCGGGTGGAGAGACCCAGTACTTC
CASSPGGETQYF
>TRBV5-5|TRBJ2-3|NA|TRBD2
TGTGCCAGCAGCTCGGGACTAGCGGGGAGCACAGATACGCAGTATTTT
CASSSGLAGSTDTQYF
>TRBV3-1/TRBV3-2|TRBJ1-2|NA|NA
TGTGCCAGCAGCCAGCCTGGTGCGAACTATGGCTACACCTTC
CASSQPGANYGYTF
>TRBV9|TRBJ1-4|NA|TRBD1
TGTGCCAGCAGCGTAGGGACAGGGGGCGCGGGTCATGAAAAACTGTTTTTT
CASSVGTGGAGHEKLFF
>TRBV3-1/TRBV3-2|TRBJ2-3|few|NA
TGTGCCAGCGACAGATCAGGGGCCATGAATACGCAGTATTTT
CASDRSGAMNTQYF
>TRBV29-1|TRBJ2-2|NA|TRBD1
TGCAGCGCAGGTGGAGGGACAGGGGGGGACACCGGGGAGCTGTTTTTT
CSAGGGTGGDTGELFF
>TRBV2|TRBJ1-2|once|NA
TGTGCCAGCAGAGTGACAGTCGTCTATGGCTACACCTTC
CASRVTVVYGYTF
>TRBV2|TRBJ2-7|NA|TRBD2
TGTGCCACCACCGAGGCTAGCGGCCCCTACGAGCAGTACTTC
CATTEASGPYEQYF
>TRBV28|TRBJ2-5|NA|TRBD2
TGTGCCAGCAGTCCCCAGGCTAGCGGGAAAGAGACCCAGTACTTC
CASSPQASGKETQYF
>TRBV7-2|TRBJ2-2|NA|NA
TGTGCCAGCAGCTTATCAAACACCGGGGAGCTGTTTTTT
CASSLSNTGELFF
>TRBV15|TRBJ2-4|NA|NA
TGTGCCACCAGCAGAGATCTACTAAACATTCAGTACTTC
CATSRDLLNIQYF
>TRBV6-5|TRBJ1-2|NA|NA
TGTGCCAGCAGCCACAGGGTGGGTGGCTACACCTTC
CASSHRVGGYTF
>TRBV10-3|TRBJ2-3|NA|TRBD2
TGTGCCATCACCGCAGCGGGGGGGACCACAGATACGCAGTATTTT
CAITAAGGTTDTQYF
>TRBV12-3/TRBV12-4|TRBJ2-3|NA|TRBD2
TGTGCCAGCCTCCTAGCGGCCGGGGATACGCAGTATTTT
CASLLAAGDTQYF
>TRBV28|TRBJ1-1|NA|NA
TGTGCCAGCAGTTTGCAGGGAAACCCTGAAGCTTTCTTT
CASSLQGNPEAFF
>TRBV6-6|TRBJ1-5|NA|TRBD1
TGTGCTTCTACAGGGGCAGGAGGACAGCCCCAGCATTTT
CASTGAGGQPQHF
>TRBV5-8|TRBJ1-6|NA|NA
TGTGCCAGCAGCTTGGACAGCAACAATTCACCCCTCCACTTT
CASSLDSNNSPLHF
>TRBV5-1|TRBJ1-3|NA|NA
TGCGCCAGCAGCTTGGTGGGTAGCCAGAGTGGAAACACCATATATTTT
CASSLVGSQSGNTIYF
>TRBV7-9|TRBJ1-1|NA|NA
TGTGCCAGCAGCTTAGGGACAGTAACTGAAGCTTTCTTT
CASSLGTVTEAFF
>TRBV11-2|TRBJ2-3|NA|NA
TGTGCCAGCAGCTTAGATCTGATGGCCCTCTCCCGGTATTTT
CASSLDLMALSRYF
>TRBV7-3|TRBJ2-2|NA|NA
TGTGCCAGCAGCTCCACAAACACCGGGGAGCTGTTTTTT
CASSSTNTGELFF
>TRBV5-1|TRBJ1-2|once|NA
TGCGCCAGCAGGGGTGCGGCGGGGCAAAACTATGGCTACACCTTC
CASRGAAGQNYGYTF
>TRBV12-3/TRBV12-4|TRBJ1-1|NA|NA
TGTGCCAGCAGTTTTGCAGAGAACACTGAAGCTTTCTTT
CASSFAENTEAFF
>TRBV5-1|TRBJ1-3|few|TRBD1
TGCGCCAGCAGCTTGTTTTCAGGGGGATCTGGAAACACCATATATTTT
CASSLFSGGSGNTIYF
>TRBV18|TRBJ2-3|once|TRBD1
TGTGCCAGCTCACCAGTCAGAAGACAGGGCGGCACAGATACGCAGTATTTT
CASSPVRRQGGTDTQYF
>TRBV6-5|TRBJ1-5|NA|TRBD1
TGTGCCATCTCGGGACAGCCTAATCAGCCCCAGCATTTT
CAISGQPNQPQHF
>TRBV9|TRBJ2-2|once|TRBD2
TGTGCCAGCAGCGTAGGCGGGGGGCAGGGGGAGCTGTTTTTT
CASSVGGGQGELFF
>TRBV2|TRBJ1-2|NA|NA
TGTGCCAGCAGTGAAACTCGTACAGCCTACTATGGCTACACCTTC
CASSETRTAYYGYTF
>TRBV27|TRBJ1-6|NA|TRBD1
TGTGCCAGCAGCCACCGACAGGGGGCTGGTTCACCCCTCCACTTT
CASSHRQGAGSPLHF
>TRBV21-1|TRBJ2-1|NA|NA
TGTGCCAGGGCTACAGGGGGGATGGTTATCACTAGCGGGAGGGCCCTCGGCAATGAGCAGTTCTTC
CARATGGMVITSGRALGNEQFF
>TRBV5-4|TRBJ1-1|NA|TRBD1
TGTGCCAGCAGCCCTCCGCGACAGGGTCCCACGGTGTGGAGCACTGAAGCTTTCTTT
CASSPPRQGPTVWSTEAFF
>TRBV7-2|TRBJ2-2|few|NA
TGTGCCAGCAGCTTACCGTCACGAGGGAGAAACACCGGGGAGCTGTTTTTT
CASSLPSRGRNTGELFF
>TRBV5-1|TRBJ1-1|NA|NA
TGCGCCAGCAGGCCGTTACAGGGAAGGACTGAAGCTTTCTTT
CASRPLQGRTEAFF
>TRBV14|TRBJ2-1|NA|TRBD2
TGTGCCAGCAGCCAAGATTGGCTAGCGGGGAATGAGCAGTTCTTC
CASSQDWLAGNEQFF
>TRBV10-3|TRBJ1-1|NA|NA
TGTGCCATGGCAGGGTCTGAGAACACTGAAGCTTTCTTT
CAMAGSENTEAFF
>TRBV5-8|TRBJ1-1|NA|NA
TGTGCCAGCAGCTTGGATTGGGGTTCAGGGATAAACACTGAAGCTTTCTTT
CASSLDWGSGINTEAFF
>TRBV19|TRBJ2-1|NA|NA
TGTGCCAGTAGTCCAGCAGGGAATGAGCAGTTCTTC
CASSPAGNEQFF
>TRBV2|TRBJ1-5|NA|TRBD1
TGTGCCAGCAGCCGCGGGACAGGGACGCGGCAGCCCCAGCATTTT
CASSRGTGTRQPQHF
>TRBV5-4|TRBJ1-2|few|NA
TGTGCCAGCAGCTTTCCCGGGACAATCATGGGCTACACCTTC
CASSFPGTIMGYTF
>TRBV29-1|TRBJ2-3|NA|TRBD1
TGCAGCGTAAGGGACAGGGGAGCAGATACGCAGTATTTT
CSVRDRGADTQYF
>TRBV19|TRBJ1-5|few|NA
TGTGCCAGTCTGGACGGGGGCAATCAGCCCCAGCATTTT
CASLDGGNQPQHF